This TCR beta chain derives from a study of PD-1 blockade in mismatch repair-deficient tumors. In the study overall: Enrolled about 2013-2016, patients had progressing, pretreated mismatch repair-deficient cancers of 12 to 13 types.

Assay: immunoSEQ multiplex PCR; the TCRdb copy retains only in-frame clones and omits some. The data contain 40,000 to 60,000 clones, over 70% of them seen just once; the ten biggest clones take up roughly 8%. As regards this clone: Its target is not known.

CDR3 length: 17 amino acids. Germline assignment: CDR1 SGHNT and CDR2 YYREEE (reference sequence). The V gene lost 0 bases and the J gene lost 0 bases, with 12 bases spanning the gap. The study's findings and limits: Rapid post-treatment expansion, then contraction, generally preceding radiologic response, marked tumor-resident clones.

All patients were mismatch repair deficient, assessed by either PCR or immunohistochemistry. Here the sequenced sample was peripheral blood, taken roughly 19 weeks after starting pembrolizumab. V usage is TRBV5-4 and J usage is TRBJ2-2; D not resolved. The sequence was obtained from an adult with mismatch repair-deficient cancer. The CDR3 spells CASSLETWATNTGELFF. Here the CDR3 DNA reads TGTGCCAGCAGCTTGGAGACGTGGGCTACGAACACCGGGGAGCTGTTTTTT.